One sample yielded the 13 T cell receptor beta chains listed below, sequenced in a study of CD4 T cells in relation to SARS-CoV-2 and coronaviruses (dated by TCRdb to the early 2020s). Libraries were made using the immunoSEQ multiplex PCR assay. TCRdb holds this immuneACCESS table with in-frame rearrangements only. Some clones are missing; in checked studies, unresolved V genes explain under half, and the rest has no known cause. The sample profile shows 20,000 to 25,000 clones; approximately 72% of them were found once. The top ten constitute 12% of the sample. For these receptors, no antigen is known. CD4+ T cells from unexposed donors were collected before the COVID-19 pandemic (2011-2018). After 10 to 11 days of culture, CD4+ T cells were isolated with the EasySep CD4+ T cell isolation kit. The sample consisted of CD4+ T cells from PBMCs, cultured in vitro. These receptor sequences come from a human donor in good health.

V is TRBV19 and J is TRBJ1-4; a possible D gene is TRBD1 (5 bases). Germline V gives CDR1 LNHDA, CDR2 SQIVND (reference sequence). Trimming took off 6 bases at V and 6 bases at J, with 17 bases between the two ends. The CDR3 consists of 15 residues. The CDR3 loop reads CASRFGRGEYEKLFF. CDR3 sequence (DNA): TGTGCCAGTAGATTCGGGAGAGGGGAGTATGAAAAACTGTTTTTT.

This rearrangement joins TRBV10-1 to TRBJ2-7; no definite D call. Trimming removed 0 bases from V and 2 bases from J, with 5 bases in between. Germline assignment: CDR1 WNHNN and CDR2 SYGVQD (reference sequence). The CDR3 spans 13 residues. CDR3 in DNA: TGCGCCAGCAGTGAGTCTGAGACCTACGAGCAGTACTTC. It codes for CASSESETYEQYF.

The chain is built from TRBV30 and TRBJ1-4; a weak D match, TRBD1 (5 bases). Germline V gene lookup returns CDR1 GTSNPN and CDR2 SVGIG (reference sequence). V was pared by 0 bases and J by 7 bases, with 15 bases between. This CDR3 contains 15 residues. DNA for the CDR3: TGTGCCTGGAGTGTATCCTCAATTGGGGCTGAAAAACTGTTTTTT. Amino acid sequence: CAWSVSSIGAEKLFF.

The table lists this clone with a few counts. The gene calls are TRBV7-4 and TRBJ1-1; TRBD1 matches at 8 bases. CDR3 size: 16 residues. Germline trimming cut 5 bases from V and 3 bases from J; bases unmatched to any gene: 11. Germline V gene data show CDR1 as SGHVT and CDR2 as SQSDAQ. This chain's CDR3 is CASSRPAGGWYTEAFF. CDR3 nucleotide sequence: TGTGCCAGCAGCCGACCGGCAGGGGGCTGGTACACTGAAGCTTTCTTT.

This clone was detected once. The chain combines TRBV18 with TRBJ2-2, with D possibly TRBD1 on 5 matching bases. The ends were cut back, 10 bases at V and 5 bases at J, with 14 bases in the middle. This CDR3 region has 13 residues. CDR1 is KGHSH and CDR2 is LQKENI in the germline V gene. Here the CDR3 DNA reads TGTGCCAACAAGGGGCAGAGAACCGGGGAGCTGTTTTTT. It codes for CANKGQRTGELFF.

V is TRBV12-3 or TRBV12-4 and J is TRBJ1-1; D is undetermined. The CDR3 is 11 amino acids. Trimming removed 7 bases at V and 2 bases at J, with 5 bases between. CDR3 nucleotides: TGTGCCAGCAAACTAAACACTGAAGCTTTCTTT. Its translation: CASKLNTEAFF.

V usage is TRBV30 and J usage is TRBJ1-4; D not resolved. V lost 5 bases and J lost 5, with 12 bases in between. The CDR3 contains 13 residues. CDR1 and CDR2 (germline): GTSNPN, SVGIG (reference sequence). CDR3 residues: CAWGFGQNEKLFF. The CDR3 DNA sequence: TGTGCCTGGGGTTTTGGCCAAAATGAAAAACTGTTTTTT. The full variable domain, in which reference TRBV30 and TRBJ1-4 provide the parts outside the CDR3, is SQTIHQWPATLVQPVGSPLSLECTVEGTSNPNLYWYRQAAGRGLQLLFYSVGIGQISSEVPQNLSASRPQDRQFILSSKKLLLSDSGFYLCAWGFGQNEKLFFGSGTQLSVL.

The rearrangement links TRBV10-2 to TRBJ1-4; D gene uncertain. Germline loops: CDR1 WSHSY, CDR2 SAAADI. The V and J ends lost 11 bases and 8 bases respectively, with 18 bases between them. CDR3 length: 13 amino acids. CDR3 residues: CALPSEGGEKLFF. The CDR3 nucleotides are TGCGCCCTTCCCTCCGAAGGCGGGGAAAAACTGTTTTTT.

The chain recombines TRBV11-2 with TRBJ2-7; D call uncertain. Germline V lookup: CDR1 SGHAT, CDR2 FQNNGV. The CDR3 is 16 amino acids. V was cut by 0 bases and J by 2 bases, with 14 bases left in between. CDR3 coding DNA: TGTGCCAGCAGCTTAGATCGGGTTTTAACCGCCTACGAGCAGTACTTC. Protein: CASSLDRVLTAYEQYF.

In its sample, this clone was seen a few times. The chain couples TRBV6-5 to TRBJ2-1, with TRBD2 matching over 8 bases. The CDR3 totals 15 residues. Looked up from germline, CDR1 is MNHEY and CDR2 is SVGAGI. J was trimmed by 5 bases and V by 6 bases; bases with no gene match: 9. The CDR3 DNA is TGTGCCAGCAGACCCGGCGGTAGCGGGAACAATGAGCAGTTCTTC. Its translation is CASRPGGSGNNEQFF.

The V gene is TRBV18, the J gene TRBJ2-1; 9 positions match TRBD2. J lost 6 bases, V lost 2 bases, and 14 bases had no gene match. The CDR3 covers 18 residues. CDR1 and CDR2 (germline): KGHSH, LQKENI. The CDR3 bases are TGTGCCAGCTCACCAGGGGCCCTTAGCGGGAGTACCTTCAATGAGCAGTTCTTC. It specifies CASSPGALSGSTFNEQFF.

Notes on this clone: Other nucleotide sequences from this sample produce the same CDR3. The V gene is TRBV6-5, the J gene TRBJ1-1, with D perhaps TRBD1 (6 bases). This CDR3 region has 14 residues. Germline V CDR1 and CDR2: MNHEY, SVGAGI. V was trimmed by 3 bases and J by 1 base, leaving 9 bases between them. The CDR3 DNA follows: TGTGCCAGCAGTTATGGGGGCGCGAACACTGAAGCTTTCTTT. This codes for CASSYGGANTEAFF.

This chain uses TRBV7-9 with TRBJ2-5; a possible D gene is TRBD2 (5 bases). In germline, CDR1 is SEHNR, CDR2 FQNEAQ (reference sequence). The V end lost 1 base, the J end lost 5 bases, and 8 bases lay between the germline ends. The CDR3 runs 13 residues. The CDR3 region has the DNA TGTGCCAGCAGCTTAGACCGCGGGGAGACCCAGTACTTC. It yields the protein CASSLDRGETQYF.